This TCR beta chain was observed in a study of T cells in Graves' hyperthyroidism and ophthalmopathy. Germline CDR1 is MNHNS and CDR2 is SASEGT. CDR3 length equals 13 residues. The ends were cut back, 6 bases at V and 0 bases at J, with 8 bases in the middle. Study findings and constraints: Ophthalmopathy, as predicted by the model, came a median about seven months after the prediction. Most thyroid clonotypes that were expanded above 0.001 also turned up in blood.

Researchers amplified the TCR beta CDR3 regions from RNA transcripts. With the HTBI primer set, the TCR CDR3 went through a first round of RT-PCR. TCRdb reprocessed the multiplex PCR reads via MiXCR and lists one record per CDR3 protein. Of almost 350,000 distinct CDR3 sequences in the sample, less than 20% were seen once. This clonotype was observed at least ten times. Its antigen remains unknown. With duration under 3 months, ophthalmopathy was active: Clinical Activity Score at least 3, NOSPECS at least 4. The receptor's source is a woman between 40 and 50 years old with Graves' ophthalmopathy. The rearrangement uses TRBV6-1 and TRBJ1-1; D not resolved. Sequencing was done on a sample of blood. The CDR3: CASRPGMNTEAFF. CDR3 DNA: TGTGCCAGCAGACCTGGGATGAACACTGAAGCTTTCTTT.